The present entry profiles one T cell receptor beta chain with its context. The sample belongs to a study of Ad26.COV2.S vaccination and SARS-CoV-2 variants. V lost 2 bases, J lost 2 bases, and 9 bases stayed unmatched. This CDR3 is built from 18 residues. Germline V gene sequence: CDR1 LGHDT, CDR2 YNNKEL (reference sequence). Produced via immunoSEQ multiplex PCR; TCRdb's table is partial and in-frame only. The table includes hundreds of thousands of clones, approximately 90% detected once. Stated treatment: 15 to 20 received Ad26.COV2.S at low or high dose, single or two shots; roughly 5 received placebo; per-sample allocation not given. The study sampled participants on day 63 after the first vaccine or placebo injection.

This specimen was peripheral blood, taken in a trial of Ad26.COV2.S vaccine versus placebo. The chain carries TRBV3-1 (or the pseudogene TRBV3-2) and TRBJ2-1, with 10 bases that match TRBD2. This clonotype was sampled from a person between 18 and 60 years old who received the Ad26.COV2.S COVID-19 vaccine or a placebo. CDR3 in DNA: TGTGCCAGCAGCCAAAGTTTTCTAAGCGGGAGGGCCTACAATGAGCAGTTCTTC. Its protein is CASSQSFLSGRAYNEQFF.